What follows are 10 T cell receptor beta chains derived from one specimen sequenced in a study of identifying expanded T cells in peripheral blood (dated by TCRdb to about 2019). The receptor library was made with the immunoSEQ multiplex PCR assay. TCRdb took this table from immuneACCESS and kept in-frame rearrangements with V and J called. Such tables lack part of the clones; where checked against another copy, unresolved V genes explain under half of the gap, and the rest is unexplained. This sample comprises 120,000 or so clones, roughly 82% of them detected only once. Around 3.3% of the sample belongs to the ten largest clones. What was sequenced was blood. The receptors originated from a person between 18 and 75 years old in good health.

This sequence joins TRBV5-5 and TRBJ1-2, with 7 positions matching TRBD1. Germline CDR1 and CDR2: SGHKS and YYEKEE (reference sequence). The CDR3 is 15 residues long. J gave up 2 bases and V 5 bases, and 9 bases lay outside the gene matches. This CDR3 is CASRPQGVANYGYTF. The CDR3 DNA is TGTGCCAGCAGGCCCCAGGGGGTTGCAAACTATGGCTACACCTTC.

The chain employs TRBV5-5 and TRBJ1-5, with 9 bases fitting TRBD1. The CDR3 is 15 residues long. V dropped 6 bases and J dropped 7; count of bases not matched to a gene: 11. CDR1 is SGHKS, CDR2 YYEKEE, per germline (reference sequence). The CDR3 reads CASTQAGQGNQPQHF. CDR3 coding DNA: TGTGCCAGCACCCAAGCGGGACAGGGTAACCAGCCCCAGCATTTT.

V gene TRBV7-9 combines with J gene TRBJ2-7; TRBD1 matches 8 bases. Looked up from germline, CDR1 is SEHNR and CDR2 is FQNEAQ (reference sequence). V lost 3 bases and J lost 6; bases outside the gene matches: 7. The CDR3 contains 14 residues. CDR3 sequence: CASSFLGQGVEQYF. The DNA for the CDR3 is TGTGCCAGCAGCTTTCTCGGACAGGGAGTCGAGCAGTACTTC.

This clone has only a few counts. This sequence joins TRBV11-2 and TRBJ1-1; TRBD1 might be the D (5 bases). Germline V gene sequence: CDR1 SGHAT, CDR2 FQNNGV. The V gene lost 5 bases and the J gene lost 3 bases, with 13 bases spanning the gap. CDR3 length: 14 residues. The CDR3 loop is CASSAGRKYTEAFF. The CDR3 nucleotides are TGTGCCAGCAGCGCGGGACGGAAGTACACTGAAGCTTTCTTT.

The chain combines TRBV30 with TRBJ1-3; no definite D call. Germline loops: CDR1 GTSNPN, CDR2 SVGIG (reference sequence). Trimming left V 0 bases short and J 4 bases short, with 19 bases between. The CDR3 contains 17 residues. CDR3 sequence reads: CAWSVRAFGRFGNTIYF. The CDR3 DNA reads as TGTGCCTGGAGTGTACGGGCTTTTGGCAGGTTCGGAAACACCATATATTTT.

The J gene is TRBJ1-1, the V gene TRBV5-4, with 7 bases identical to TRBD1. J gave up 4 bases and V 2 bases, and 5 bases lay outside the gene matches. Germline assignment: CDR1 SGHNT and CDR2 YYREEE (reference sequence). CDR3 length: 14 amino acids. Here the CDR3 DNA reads TGTGCCAGCAGCTTAGGGACAGCAAGCACTGAAGCTTTCTTT. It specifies CASSLGTASTEAFF.

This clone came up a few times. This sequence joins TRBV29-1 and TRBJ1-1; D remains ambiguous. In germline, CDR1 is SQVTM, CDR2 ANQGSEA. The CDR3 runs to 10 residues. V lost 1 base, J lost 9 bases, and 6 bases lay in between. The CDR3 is CSVEARKAFF. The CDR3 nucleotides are TGCAGCGTTGAAGCCCGCAAAGCTTTCTTT.

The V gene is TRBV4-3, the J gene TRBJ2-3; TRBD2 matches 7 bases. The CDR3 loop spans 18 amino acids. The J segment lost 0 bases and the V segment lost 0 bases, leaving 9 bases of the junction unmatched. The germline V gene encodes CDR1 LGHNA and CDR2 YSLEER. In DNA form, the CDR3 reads TGCGCCAGCAGCCAAGATAATCTTGGAGCGGGGAGCACAGATACGCAGTATTTT. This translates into CASSQDNLGAGSTDTQYF.

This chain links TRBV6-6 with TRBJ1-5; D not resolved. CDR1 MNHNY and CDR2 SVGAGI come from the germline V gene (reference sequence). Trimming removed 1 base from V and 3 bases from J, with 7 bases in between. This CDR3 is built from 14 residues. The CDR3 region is CASSYLDSNQPQHF. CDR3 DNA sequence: TGTGCCAGCAGTTACTTAGACTCCAATCAGCCCCAGCATTTT.

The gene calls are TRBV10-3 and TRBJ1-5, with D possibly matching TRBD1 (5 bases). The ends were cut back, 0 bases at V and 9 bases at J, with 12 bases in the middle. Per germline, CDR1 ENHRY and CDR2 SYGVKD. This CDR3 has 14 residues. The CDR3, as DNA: TGTGCCATCAGTGAGTCGAAGGCAGGGCGGCCCCAGCATTTT. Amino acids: CAISESKAGRPQHF.